These 12 T cell receptor beta chains were sequenced from one sample in a study of cytomegalovirus exposure and HLA in healthy donors. 60 Vbeta and 13 Jbeta primers were used in PCR. Profiling relied on immunoSEQ multiplex PCR, and the TCRdb table lists in-frame clones only, not all of them. The repertoire holds approximately 170,000 clones, with just over 75% as singletons. The specimen was PBMCs. The receptors come from a middle-aged man in good health and CMV-seronegative.

The chain couples TRBV4-2 to TRBJ2-2; 8 bases match TRBD2. CDR3 length equals 18 residues. J lost 5 bases, V lost 0 bases, and 11 bases had no gene match. From germline, CDR1 is LGHNA and CDR2 YNFKEQ. The CDR3 loop is CASSQDRTAGAGTGELFF. CDR3 DNA sequence: TGTGCCAGCAGCCAAGATCGGACAGCGGGAGCGGGAACCGGGGAGCTGTTTTTT.

The chain couples TRBV19 to TRBJ1-5, with D uncertain. The CDR3 is 15 residues long. Germline V gene lookup returns CDR1 LNHDA and CDR2 SQIVND (reference sequence). V dropped 1 base and J dropped 0 bases, with 7 bases sitting between them. The CDR3 spells CASSIVAVSNQPQHF. The CDR3 nucleotides read TGTGCCAGTAGTATAGTGGCAGTTAGCAATCAGCCCCAGCATTTT. Based on the CDR3 plus reference TRBV19 and TRBJ1-5, the full variable domain is DGGITQSPKYLFRKEGQNVTLSCEQNLNHDAMYWYRQDPGQGLRLIYYSQIVNDFQKGDIAEGYSVSREKKESFPLTVTSAQKNPTAFYLCASSIVAVSNQPQHFGDGTRLSIL.

The CDR3: CASSFQGNNQPQHF. CDR3 nucleotides: TGTGCCAGCAGTTTTCAGGGAAACAATCAGCCCCAGCATTTT. This chain joins TRBV6-6 and TRBJ1-5; D is perhaps TRBD1 (5 bases). The germline V gene encodes CDR1 MNHNY and CDR2 SVGAGI (reference sequence). The V gene lost 4 bases and the J gene lost 3 bases, with 10 bases spanning the gap. The CDR3 extends over 14 amino acids.

This clone showed up just a few times. The genes are TRBV19 and TRBJ2-1; D is possibly TRBD2 (5 bases). The V gene lost 1 base and the J gene lost 13 bases, with 8 bases spanning the gap. The germline CDR1 and CDR2 sequences are LNHDA and SQIVND (reference sequence). This CDR3 region has 11 residues. The CDR3 spells CASSIGGFQFF. For the CDR3, the DNA is TGTGCCAGTAGTATAGGAGGGTTTCAGTTCTTC.

This chain joins TRBV5-1 and TRBJ2-2, with D possibly matching TRBD2 (6 bases). Trimming removed 4 bases at V and 0 bases at J, with 13 bases between. This CDR3 is 16 amino acids long. Germline CDR1 and CDR2: SGHRS and YFSETQ. This CDR3 is CASSPDPGANTGELFF. CDR3 in DNA: TGCGCCAGCAGCCCGGACCCGGGGGCGAACACCGGGGAGCTGTTTTTT. Full variable domain (rest looked up from reference TRBV5-1 and TRBJ2-2): KAGVTQTPRYLIKTRGQQVTLSCSPISGHRSVSWYQQTPGQGLQFLFEYFSETQRNKGNFPGRFSGRQFSNSRSEMNVSTLELGDSALYLCASSPDPGANTGELFFGEGSRLTVL.

The chain employs TRBV7-9 and TRBJ1-4, with D possibly TRBD1 on 5 matching bases. Trimming took 3 bases from V and 5 from J, leaving 10 bases between them. Germline assignment: CDR1 SEHNR and CDR2 FQNEAQ (reference sequence). CDR3 length: 14 residues. CDR3 protein: CASSLTTVNEKLFF. CDR3 DNA: TGTGCCAGCAGCTTGACGACAGTAAATGAAAAACTGTTTTTT.

This sequence joins TRBV19 and TRBJ1-4; TRBD1 is a possible D gene (5 bases). This CDR3 has 15 residues. Trimming took off 9 bases at V and 0 bases at J, with 14 bases between the two ends. Germline V lookup: CDR1 LNHDA, CDR2 SQIVND (reference sequence). CDR3 in amino acids: CASKPGGSTNEKLFF. The CDR3, as DNA: TGTGCCAGCAAACCGGGGGGATCAACTAATGAAAAACTGTTTTTT.

The chain joins TRBV5-1 to TRBJ1-4, with TRBD1 matching 7 bases. V trimming: 2 bases; J trimming: 3 bases; junction bases outside the gene matches: 4. The CDR3 length is 15 residues. Germline V gives CDR1 SGHRS, CDR2 YFSETQ. DNA for the CDR3: TGCGCCAGCAGCTTAACAGGGGTCCCTAATGAAAAACTGTTTTTT. Translated, it gives CASSLTGVPNEKLFF.

Remarks on this clone: An end of the junction differs from the germline gene, which may be a read error. CDR3 in DNA: TGCGCCAACAGCCAGGGATATTACTTCGGAACTAACTATGGCTACACCTTC. This encodes CANSQGYYFGTNYGYTF. The chain has TRBV5-1 and TRBJ1-2, with D perhaps matching TRBD1 (5 bases). Germline-derived CDR1 and CDR2 are SGHRS and YFSETQ. The CDR3 has 17 residues.

The J gene is TRBJ2-5, the V gene TRBV2; 7 positions match TRBD2. Germline assignment: CDR1 SNHLY and CDR2 FYNNEI. Unmatched junction bases numbered 19, after V lost 4 bases and J lost 5 bases. CDR3 length equals 18 residues. The chain's CDR3 is CASSVAGLRETDVETQYF. For the CDR3, the DNA is TGTGCCAGCAGTGTGGCAGGGCTGCGGGAGACGGATGTGGAGACCCAGTACTTC.

The chain is built from TRBV28 and TRBJ1-2, with TRBD1 matching 7 bases. CDR3 length: 17 amino acids. Germline lookup yields CDR1 MDHEN and CDR2 SYDVKM. V shed 2 bases and J 8 bases; nucleotides not matched to a gene: 17. For the CDR3, the DNA is TGTGCCAGCAGTTTAGGAGGGGGCGGGGCCCGAGGCTACGGCTACACCTTC. This gives the protein CASSLGGGGARGYGYTF.

The chain carries TRBV19 and TRBJ1-3; D is unclear. The CDR3 is made up of 16 amino acids. The germline gives CDR1 LNHDA, CDR2 SQIVND (reference sequence). V was trimmed by 4 bases and J by 3 bases, leaving 16 bases between them. The DNA for the CDR3 is TGTGCCAGTAGTACCCAGACTGAGAGTTTTGGAAACACCATATATTTT. This codes for CASSTQTESFGNTIYF.